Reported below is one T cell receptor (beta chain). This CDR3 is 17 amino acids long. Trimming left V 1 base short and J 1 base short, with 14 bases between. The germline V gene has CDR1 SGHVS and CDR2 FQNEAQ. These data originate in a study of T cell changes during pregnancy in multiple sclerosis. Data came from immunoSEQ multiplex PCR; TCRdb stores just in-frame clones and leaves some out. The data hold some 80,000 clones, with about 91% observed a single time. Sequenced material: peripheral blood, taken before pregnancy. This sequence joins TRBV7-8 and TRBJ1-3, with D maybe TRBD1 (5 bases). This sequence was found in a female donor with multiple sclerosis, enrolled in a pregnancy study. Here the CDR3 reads CASSLGTTGPSGNTIYF. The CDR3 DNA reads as TGTGCCAGCAGCTTAGGTACCACAGGTCCGTCTGGAAACACCATATATTTT.